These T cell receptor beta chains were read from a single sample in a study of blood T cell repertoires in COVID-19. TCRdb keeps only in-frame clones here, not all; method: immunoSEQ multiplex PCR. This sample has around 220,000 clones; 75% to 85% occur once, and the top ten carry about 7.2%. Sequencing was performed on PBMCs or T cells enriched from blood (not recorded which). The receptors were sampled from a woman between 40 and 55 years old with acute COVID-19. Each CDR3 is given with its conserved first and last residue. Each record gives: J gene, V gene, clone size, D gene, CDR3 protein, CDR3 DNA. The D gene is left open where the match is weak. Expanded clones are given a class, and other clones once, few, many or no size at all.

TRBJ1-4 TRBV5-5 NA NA CASSLLFRVPNEKLFF TGTGCCAGCAGCTTGCTATTCAGGGTCCCTAATGAAAAACTGTTTTTT
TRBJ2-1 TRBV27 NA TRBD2 CASSLLGGSNNEQFF TGTGCCAGCAGTTTATTGGGCGGGAGCAACAATGAGCAGTTCTTC
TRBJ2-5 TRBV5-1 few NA CASSFQVGSQETQYF TGCGCCAGCAGCTTCCAGGTCGGCAGCCAAGAGACCCAGTACTTC
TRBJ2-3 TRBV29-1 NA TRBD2 CSVEASGGRDTQYF TGCAGCGTTGAAGCTAGCGGAGGAAGAGATACGCAGTATTTT
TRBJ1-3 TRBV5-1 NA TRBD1 CASSEGLMGPTGTGNTIYF TGCGCCAGCAGCGAAGGTCTCATGGGGCCGACAGGGACTGGAAACACCATATATTTT
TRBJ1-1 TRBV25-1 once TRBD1 CASSGQGGTEAFF TGTGCCAGCAGTGGACAGGGGGGCACTGAAGCTTTCTTT
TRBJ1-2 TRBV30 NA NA CAWSGQGLYGYTF TGTGCCTGGAGTGGGCAGGGCCTCTATGGCTACACCTTC
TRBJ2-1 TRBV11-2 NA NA CASSRAGAFNEQFF TGTGCCAGCTCCCGCGCGGGGGCCTTCAATGAGCAGTTCTTC
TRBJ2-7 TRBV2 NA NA CASSDRVYSYEQYF TGTGCCAGCAGTGACAGGGTTTACTCCTACGAGCAGTACTTC
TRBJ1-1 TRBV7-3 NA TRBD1 CASSPPPTGRDTEAFF TGTGCCAGCAGCCCACCCCCGACAGGGCGGGACACTGAAGCTTTCTTT
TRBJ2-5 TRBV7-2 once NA CASSLDGKQETQYF TGTGCCAGCAGCTTAGACGGGAAACAGGAGACCCAGTACTTC
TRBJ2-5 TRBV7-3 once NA CASSIRVQETQYF TGTGCCAGCAGCATACGAGTCCAAGAGACCCAGTACTTC
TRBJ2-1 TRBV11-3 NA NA CASSGGGHSYNEQFF TGTGCCAGCAGCGGAGGAGGGCATTCCTACAATGAGCAGTTCTTC
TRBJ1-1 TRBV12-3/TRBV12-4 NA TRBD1 CASRGQGLAFF TGTGCCAGCAGGGGACAGGGGCTGGCTTTCTTT
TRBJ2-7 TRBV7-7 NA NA CASSLKEGTGYEQYF TGTGCTAGCAGTTTAAAAGAGGGTACCGGATACGAGCAGTACTTC
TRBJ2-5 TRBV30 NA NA CAWSVFGSGETQYF TGTGCCTGGAGTGTTTTTGGGTCCGGGGAGACCCAGTACTTC
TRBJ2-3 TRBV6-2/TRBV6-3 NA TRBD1 CASSRTGVYLDTQYF TGTGCCAGCAGTCGGACAGGGGTTTATCTTGATACGCAGTATTTT
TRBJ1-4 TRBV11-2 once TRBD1 CASSLHRGQGNEKLFF TGTGCCAGCAGCCTGCACAGGGGGCAGGGTAATGAAAAACTGTTTTTT
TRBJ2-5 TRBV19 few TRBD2 CASSIMSLAGATQETQYF TGTGCCAGTAGTATAATGTCGCTAGCGGGGGCCACCCAAGAGACCCAGTACTTC
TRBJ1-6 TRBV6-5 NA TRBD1 CASSKTGVVSPLHF TGTGCCAGCAGCAAGACAGGGGTCGTTTCACCCCTCCACTTT
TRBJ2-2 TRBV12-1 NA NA CASSQDHLDSNTGELFF TGTGCCAGCAGTCAAGACCACCTGGACTCGAACACCGGGGAGCTGTTTTTT
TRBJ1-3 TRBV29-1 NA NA CSVTQAGNSGNTIYF TGCAGCGTTACCCAGGCGGGAAACTCTGGAAACACCATATATTTT
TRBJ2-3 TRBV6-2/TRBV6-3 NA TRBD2 CASSYPSGIQDTQYF TGTGCCAGCAGTTACCCTAGCGGGATACAGGATACGCAGTATTTT
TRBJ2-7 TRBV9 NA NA CASSVATEGVGEQYF TGTGCCAGCAGCGTAGCTACGGAAGGGGTTGGCGAGCAGTACTTC
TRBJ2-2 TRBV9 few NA CASSSNPGTGELFF TGTGCCAGCAGCTCTAATCCCGGGACCGGGGAGCTGTTTTTT
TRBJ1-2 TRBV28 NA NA CASGQSYGYTF TGTGCCAGCGGGCAGTCCTATGGCTACACCTTC
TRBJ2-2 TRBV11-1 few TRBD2 CASSRPGLHTGELFF TGTGCCAGCAGCCGACCGGGACTACACACCGGGGAGCTGTTTTTT
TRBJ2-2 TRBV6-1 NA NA CASSEAWARTGELFF TGTGCCAGCAGTGAAGCGTGGGCTCGAACCGGGGAGCTGTTTTTT
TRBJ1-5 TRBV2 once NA CASSERGNQPQHF TGTGCCAGCAGTGAAAGAGGCAATCAGCCCCAGCATTTT
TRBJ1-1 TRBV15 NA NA CATSRVLVTVNTEAFF TGTGCCACCAGCAGAGTGCTGGTAACTGTGAACACTGAAGCTTTCTTT
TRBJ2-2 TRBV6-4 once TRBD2 CASSQLAVNTGELFF TGTGCCAGCAGTCAACTAGCGGTAAACACCGGGGAGCTGTTTTTT
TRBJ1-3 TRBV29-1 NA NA CSVSQGVSGNTIYF TGCAGCGTTAGCCAGGGCGTCTCTGGAAACACCATATATTTT